This entry lists 12 T cell receptor beta chains sequenced from one sample in a study of cytomegalovirus exposure and HLA in healthy donors. 13 Jbeta primers and 60 Vbeta primers were used for the PCR. Here immunoSEQ multiplex PCR was the method, and the copy in TCRdb shows in-frame clones only, minus some. The sample has 200,000 or so clones; about 80% are singletons. Sequencing was carried out using PBMCs. These receptors all come from a woman between 25 and 40 years old in good health and CMV-seronegative.

This chain links TRBV27 with TRBJ2-7; D unclear. Trimming took 2 bases from V and 7 from J, leaving 15 bases between them. The CDR3 is made up of 14 amino acids. CDR1 and CDR2 (germline): MNHEY, SMNVEV (reference sequence). The CDR3 spells CASSLSVPSQEQYF. DNA of the CDR3: TGTGCCAGCAGTTTAAGTGTACCCTCCCAGGAGCAGTACTTC.

The rearrangement uses TRBV28 and TRBJ2-1; D is possibly TRBD2 (6 bases). V lost 8 bases and J lost 6, with 11 bases in between. Looked up from germline, CDR1 is MDHEN and CDR2 is SYDVKM. The length of the CDR3 is 12 residues. CDR3: CASLRDFNEQFF. The CDR3 nucleotides are TGTGCCAGCCTCCGGGACTTCAATGAGCAGTTCTTC.

The chain recombines TRBV5-4 with TRBJ2-3; a weak D match, TRBD2 (5 bases). Deletions cut 2 bases from V and 2 bases from J, with 15 bases between. The CDR3 is 16 residues long. Germline CDR1 SGHNT, CDR2 YYREEE (reference sequence). CDR3 in amino acids: CASSFRYSGTTDTQYF. The CDR3 coding sequence is TGTGCCAGCAGCTTTAGGTACAGCGGAACCACAGATACGCAGTATTTT.

The V call is TRBV9, the J call TRBJ2-5; maybe TRBD2 (7 bases). The CDR3 consists of 14 residues. Germline loops: CDR1 SGDLS, CDR2 YYNGEE. V was trimmed by 7 bases and J by 5 bases, leaving 18 bases between them. CDR3 residues: CASSLGGGPETQYF. CDR3 bases: TGTGCCAGCTCGTTAGGGGGGGGCCCGGAGACCCAGTACTTC. The whole variable domain, remainder taken from reference TRBV9 and TRBJ2-5, is DSGVTQTPKHLITATGQRVTLRCSPRSGDLSVYWYQQSLDQGLQFLIQYYNGEERAKGNILERFSAQQFPDLHSELNLSSLELGDSALYFCASSLGGGPETQYFGPGTRLLVL.

This chain uses TRBV18 with TRBJ1-1, with D tentatively TRBD1 (5 bases). This CDR3 spans 13 amino acids. Trimming cost V 4 bases and J 4 bases, with 10 bases left between them. The germline CDR1 and CDR2 sequences are KGHSH and LQKENI. The DNA for the CDR3 is TGTGCCAGCTCACGGGAAGGGGTCACTGAAGCTTTCTTT. Encoded protein: CASSREGVTEAFF. The complete variable domain, with remaining parts taken from reference TRBV18 and TRBJ1-1, reads NAGVMQNPRHLVRRRGQEARLRCSPMKGHSHVYWYRQLPEEGLKFMVYLQKENIIDESGMPKERFSAEFPKEGPSILRIQQVVRGDSAAYFCASSREGVTEAFFGQGTRLTVV.

A word on this clone: Other DNA sequences in the same sample also yield this CDR3. The chain joins TRBV20-1 to TRBJ2-1; D uncertain. The CDR3 length is 10 residues. Germline CDR1 and CDR2: DFQATT and SNEGSKA (reference sequence). V gave up 4 bases and J gave up 7 bases, with 5 bases separating them. CDR3 sequence: CSATGNEQFF. In DNA form, the CDR3 reads TGCAGTGCTACGGGTAATGAGCAGTTCTTC.

This chain joins TRBV28 and TRBJ2-4; D is undetermined. The V gene lost 7 bases and the J gene lost 0 bases, with 13 bases spanning the gap. This CDR3 has 15 amino acids. CDR1 MDHEN and CDR2 SYDVKM come from the germline V gene. The chain's CDR3 is CASITRGLAKNIQYF. The CDR3 DNA is TGTGCCAGCATCACGCGAGGCTTAGCCAAAAACATTCAGTACTTC.

In its sample, this clone was seen once. The V and J genes are TRBV5-4 and TRBJ2-2; weak D call: TRBD1 (5 bases). CDR1 SGHNT and CDR2 YYREEE come from the germline V gene (reference sequence). The CDR3 is 15 residues long. Trimming stripped 5 bases from V and 4 bases from J, with 15 bases between. The CDR3 spells CASSMGGRGTGELFF. CDR3 coding DNA: TGTGCCAGCAGTATGGGTGGAAGGGGCACCGGGGAGCTGTTTTTT.

V is TRBV27 and J is TRBJ2-7; 8 positions match TRBD2. The trim removed 4 bases at V and 4 bases at J, leaving 12 bases unmatched. This CDR3 comprises 16 residues. The V gene's germline CDR1 is MNHEY and CDR2 SMNVEV (reference sequence). In DNA, the CDR3 is TGTGCCAGCAGTTCCGGGGGCTTCGCGGGGGGATACGAGCAGTACTTC. This translates into CASSSGGFAGGYEQYF.

The rearrangement uses TRBV6-1 and TRBJ2-3; D not certain. Germline loops: CDR1 MNHNS, CDR2 SASEGT. The CDR3 has 13 amino acids. Trimming stripped 0 bases from V and 6 bases from J, with 7 bases between. Written as DNA, the CDR3 is TGTGCCAGCAGTGAAGCGTTCGGGGATACGCAGTATTTT. Its translation: CASSEAFGDTQYF.

This clone was observed a single time. V usage is TRBV5-6 and J usage is TRBJ2-7, with TRBD1 identical over 8 bases. V was clipped by 3 bases and J by 1 base; unmatched bases: 3. CDR3 length: 14 amino acids. CDR1 and CDR2 from the germline V gene are SGHDT and YYEEEE. Here the CDR3 reads CASSWGTGSYEQYF. CDR3 DNA: TGTGCCAGCAGCTGGGGGACAGGATCCTACGAGCAGTACTTC.

The chain combines TRBV18 with TRBJ2-7; TRBD1 matches 9 bases. Losses at the gene ends were 3 bases for V and 3 bases for J; bases not matched to a gene: 3. The length of the CDR3 is 14 residues. The V gene's germline CDR1 is KGHSH and CDR2 LQKENI. The CDR3 nucleotides are TGTGCCAGCTCACCGTGGGGACAGGGCTACGAGCAGTACTTC. It codes for CASSPWGQGYEQYF.